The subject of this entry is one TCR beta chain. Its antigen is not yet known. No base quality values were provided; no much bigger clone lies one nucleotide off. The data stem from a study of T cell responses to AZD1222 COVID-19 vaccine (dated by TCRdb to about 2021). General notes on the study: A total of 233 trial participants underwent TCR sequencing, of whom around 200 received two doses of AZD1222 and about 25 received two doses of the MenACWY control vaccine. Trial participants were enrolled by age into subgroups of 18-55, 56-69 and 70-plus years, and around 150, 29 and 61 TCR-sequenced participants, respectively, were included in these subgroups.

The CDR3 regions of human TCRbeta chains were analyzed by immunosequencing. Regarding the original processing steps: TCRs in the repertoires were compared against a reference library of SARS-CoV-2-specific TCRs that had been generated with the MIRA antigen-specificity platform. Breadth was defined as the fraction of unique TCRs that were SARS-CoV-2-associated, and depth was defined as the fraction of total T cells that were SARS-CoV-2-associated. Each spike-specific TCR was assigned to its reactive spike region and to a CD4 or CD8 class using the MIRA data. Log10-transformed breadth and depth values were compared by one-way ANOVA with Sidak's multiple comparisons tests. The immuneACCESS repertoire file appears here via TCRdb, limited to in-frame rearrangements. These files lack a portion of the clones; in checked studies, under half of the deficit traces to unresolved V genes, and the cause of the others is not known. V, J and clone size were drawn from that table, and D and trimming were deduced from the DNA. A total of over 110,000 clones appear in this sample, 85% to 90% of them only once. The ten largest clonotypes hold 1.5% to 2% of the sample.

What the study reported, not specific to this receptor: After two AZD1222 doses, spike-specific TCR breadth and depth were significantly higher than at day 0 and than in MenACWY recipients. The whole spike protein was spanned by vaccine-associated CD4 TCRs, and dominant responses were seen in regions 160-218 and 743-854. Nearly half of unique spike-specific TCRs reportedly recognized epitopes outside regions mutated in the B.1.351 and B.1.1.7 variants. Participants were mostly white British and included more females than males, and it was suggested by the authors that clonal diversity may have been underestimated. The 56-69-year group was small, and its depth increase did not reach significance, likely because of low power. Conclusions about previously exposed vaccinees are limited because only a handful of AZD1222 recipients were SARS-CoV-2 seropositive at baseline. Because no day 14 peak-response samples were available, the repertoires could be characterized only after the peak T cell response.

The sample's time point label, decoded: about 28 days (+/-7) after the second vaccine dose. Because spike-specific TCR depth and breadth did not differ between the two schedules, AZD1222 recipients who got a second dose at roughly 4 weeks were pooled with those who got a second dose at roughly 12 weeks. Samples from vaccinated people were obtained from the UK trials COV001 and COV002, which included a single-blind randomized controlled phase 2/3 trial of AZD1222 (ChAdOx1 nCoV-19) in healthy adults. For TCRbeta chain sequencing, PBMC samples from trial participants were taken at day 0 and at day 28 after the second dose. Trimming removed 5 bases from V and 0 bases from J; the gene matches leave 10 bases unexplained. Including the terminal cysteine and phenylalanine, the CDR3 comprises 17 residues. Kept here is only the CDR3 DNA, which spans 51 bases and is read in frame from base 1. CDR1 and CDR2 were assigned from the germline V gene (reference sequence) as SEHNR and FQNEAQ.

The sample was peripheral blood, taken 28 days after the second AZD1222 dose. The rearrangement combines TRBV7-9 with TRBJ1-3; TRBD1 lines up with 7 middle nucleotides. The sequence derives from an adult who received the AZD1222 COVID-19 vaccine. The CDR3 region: CASSKNQGGNSGNTIYF. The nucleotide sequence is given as TGTGCCAGCAGCAAGAATCAGGGGGGGAACTCTGGAAACACCATATATTTT. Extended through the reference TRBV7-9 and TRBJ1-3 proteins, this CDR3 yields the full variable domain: DTGVSQNPRHKITKRGQNVTFRCDPISEHNRLYWYRQTLGQGPEFLTYFQNEAQLEKSRLLSDRFSAERPKGSFSTLEIQRTEQGDSAMYLCASSKNQGGNSGNTIYFGEGSWLTVV.